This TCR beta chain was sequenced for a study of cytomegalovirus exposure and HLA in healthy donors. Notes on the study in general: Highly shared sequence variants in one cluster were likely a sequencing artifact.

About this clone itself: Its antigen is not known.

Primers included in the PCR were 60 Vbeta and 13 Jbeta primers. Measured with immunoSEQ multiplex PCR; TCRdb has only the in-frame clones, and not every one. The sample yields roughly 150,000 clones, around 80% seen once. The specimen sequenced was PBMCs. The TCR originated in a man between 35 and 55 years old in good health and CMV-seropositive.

DNA for the CDR3: TGTGCCAGTGGGACAGGGGATTCCTCAAGACAAGGCTACACCTTC. Translated: CASGTGDSSRQGYTF. This chain joins TRBV19 and TRBJ1-2; TRBD1 agrees at 10 bases. The germline CDR1 and CDR2 sequences are LNHDA and SQIVND (reference sequence). This CDR3 contains 15 residues. V dropped 8 bases and J dropped 8; count of bases not matched to a gene: 14.